This T cell receptor beta chain was found in a study of cytomegalovirus exposure and HLA in healthy donors. Study outcomes and limitations: HLA alleles showed associations with about 17,000 TCR beta sequences in a later analysis, at a 0.05 false discovery rate. Sequencing artifact likely explains a cluster of highly shared sequence variants. TCR beta chains numbering some 160 were designated cytomegalovirus-associated. The majority of TCR sequences were rare, yet some public TCRs appeared in many donors.

V gave up 2 bases and J gave up 10 bases, with 20 bases separating them. The CDR3 has 15 amino acids. Germline V gene lookup returns CDR1 SEHNR and CDR2 FQNEAQ (reference sequence). Comment on this clone: Antigen unknown.

PCR used 60 Vbeta primers and 13 Jbeta primers. Sequencing used immunoSEQ multiplex PCR; TCRdb keeps in-frame clones, though not all of them. The data hold 150,000 to 200,000 clones, with around 80% observed a single time. This clonotype was obtained from a male donor in good health and CMV-seropositive. Sample: PBMCs. V gene TRBV7-9 combines with J gene TRBJ1-2; possibly TRBD1 for D (5 bases). The DNA for the CDR3 is TGTGCCAGCAGCTTACAGGGACTGGATACTAGTCTCTACACCTTC. It yields the protein CASSLQGLDTSLYTF.